The entry below gives a single T cell receptor beta chain sequence along with its context. Its cognate antigen is unknown. This sample stems from a study of early T cells in non-severe SARS-CoV-2 infection. Study at large: Bulk RNA isolated from unsorted whole blood underwent sequencing; chains were not paired.

Study conclusions and caveats: CD4 and private specificities were missed by VDJdb matching, which favored anti-spike CD8 responses.

The germline gives CDR1 LGHDT, CDR2 YNNKEL (reference sequence). The CDR3 spans 15 residues. Trimming took 1 base from V and 0 from J, leaving 7 bases between them. MiXCR, run by TCRdb on the 5' RACE reads, gives a single entry per CDR3 protein. Here the sample spans roughly 63,000 distinct CDR3 sequences, 13% being singletons. The TCR was taken from an adult who was a healthcare worker with PCR-confirmed SARS-CoV-2 infection or an uninfected control (not recorded which). Sequences were obtained from whole blood. The rearrangement links TRBV3-1 to TRBJ1-5; D remains ambiguous. DNA for the CDR3: TGTGCCAGCAGCCAAGTTTGGGGTAGCAATCAGCCCCAGCATTTT. Its translation: CASSQVWGSNQPQHF. The full variable domain, in which reference TRBV3-1 and TRBJ1-5 provide the parts outside the CDR3, is DTAVSQTPKYLVTQMGNDKSIKCEQNLGHDTMYWYKQDSKKFLKIMFSYNNKELIINETVPNRFSPKSPDKAHLNLHINSLELGDSAVYFCASSQVWGSNQPQHFGDGTRLSIL.